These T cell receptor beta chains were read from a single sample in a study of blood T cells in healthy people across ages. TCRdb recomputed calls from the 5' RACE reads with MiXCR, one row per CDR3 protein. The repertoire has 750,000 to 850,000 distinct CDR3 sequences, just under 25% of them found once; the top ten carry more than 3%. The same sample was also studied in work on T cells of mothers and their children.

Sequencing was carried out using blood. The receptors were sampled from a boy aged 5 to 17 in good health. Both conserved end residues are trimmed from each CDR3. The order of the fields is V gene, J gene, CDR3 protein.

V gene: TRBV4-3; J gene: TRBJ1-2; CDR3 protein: ASSQVMGYGYT
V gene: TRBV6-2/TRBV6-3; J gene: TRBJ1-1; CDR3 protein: ASSYPTVNTEAF
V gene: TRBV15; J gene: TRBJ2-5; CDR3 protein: ATSRVGGNQETQY
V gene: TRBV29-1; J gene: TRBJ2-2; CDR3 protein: SVFRRDTGELF
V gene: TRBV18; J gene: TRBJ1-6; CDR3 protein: ASSLTDFSPLH
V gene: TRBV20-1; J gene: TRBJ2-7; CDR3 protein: SARETAYEQY
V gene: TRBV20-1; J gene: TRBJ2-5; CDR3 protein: SARRLGLRVGETQY
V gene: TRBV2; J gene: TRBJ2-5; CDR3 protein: ASSEASGGRETQY
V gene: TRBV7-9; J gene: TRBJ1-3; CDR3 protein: ASSLSAGGNTIY
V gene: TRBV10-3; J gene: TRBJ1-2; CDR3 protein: AISGTANYGYT
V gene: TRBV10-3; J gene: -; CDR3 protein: AIREALAESYEQY
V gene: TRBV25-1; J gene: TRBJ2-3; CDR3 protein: ASRGTGTNSQY
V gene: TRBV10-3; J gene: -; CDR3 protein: AISVASGNYEQY
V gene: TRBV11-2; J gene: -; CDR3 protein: ASSSSSGISYEQY
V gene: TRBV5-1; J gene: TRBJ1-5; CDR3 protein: ASSLTGEDNQPQH
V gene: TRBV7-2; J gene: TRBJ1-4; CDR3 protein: ASSPTQGGPEKLF
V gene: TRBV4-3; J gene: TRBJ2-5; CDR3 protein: ASSQEMRSQETQY
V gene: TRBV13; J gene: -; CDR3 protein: ASSLEAGYEQY
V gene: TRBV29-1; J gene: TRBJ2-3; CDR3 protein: SGTGSYSTDTQY
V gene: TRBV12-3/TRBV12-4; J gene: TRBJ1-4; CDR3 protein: ASSLEVWEPTDEKLF
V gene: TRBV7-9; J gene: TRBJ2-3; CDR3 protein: ASSLVQGPTDTQY
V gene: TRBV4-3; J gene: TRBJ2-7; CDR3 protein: ASSQDAPGDYEQY
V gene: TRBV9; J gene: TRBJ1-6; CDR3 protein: ASSVVASSYNSPLH
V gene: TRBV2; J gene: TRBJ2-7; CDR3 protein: ASVVDSGPSYEQY
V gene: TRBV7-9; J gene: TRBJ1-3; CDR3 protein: ASSLADATGGNTIY
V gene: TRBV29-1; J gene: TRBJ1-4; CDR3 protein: SVVPPEDSPEGGLF
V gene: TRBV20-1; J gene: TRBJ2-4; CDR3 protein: SARGQGAAKNIQY
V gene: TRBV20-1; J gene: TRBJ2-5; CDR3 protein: SARVLTSGWIEETQY